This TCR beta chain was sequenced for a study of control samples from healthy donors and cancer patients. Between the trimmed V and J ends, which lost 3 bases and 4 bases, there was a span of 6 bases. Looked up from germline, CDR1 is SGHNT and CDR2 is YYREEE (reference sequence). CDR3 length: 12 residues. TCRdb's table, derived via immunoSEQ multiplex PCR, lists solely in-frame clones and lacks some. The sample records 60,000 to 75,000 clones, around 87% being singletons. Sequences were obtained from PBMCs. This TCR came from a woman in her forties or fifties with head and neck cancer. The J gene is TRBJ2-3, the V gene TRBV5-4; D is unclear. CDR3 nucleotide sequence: TGTGCCAGCAGCTCAAGCGCAGATACGCAGTATTTT. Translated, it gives CASSSSADTQYF.